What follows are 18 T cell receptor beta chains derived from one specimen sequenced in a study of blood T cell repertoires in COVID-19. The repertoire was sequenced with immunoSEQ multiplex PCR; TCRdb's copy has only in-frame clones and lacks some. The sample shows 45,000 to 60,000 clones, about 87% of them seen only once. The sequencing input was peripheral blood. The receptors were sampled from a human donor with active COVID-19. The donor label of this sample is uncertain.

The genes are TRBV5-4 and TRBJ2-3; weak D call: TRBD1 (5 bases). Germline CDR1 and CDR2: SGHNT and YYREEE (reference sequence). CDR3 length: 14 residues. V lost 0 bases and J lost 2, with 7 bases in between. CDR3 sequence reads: CASSLGQTTDTQYF. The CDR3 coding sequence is TGTGCCAGCAGCTTGGGACAGACCACAGATACGCAGTATTTT.

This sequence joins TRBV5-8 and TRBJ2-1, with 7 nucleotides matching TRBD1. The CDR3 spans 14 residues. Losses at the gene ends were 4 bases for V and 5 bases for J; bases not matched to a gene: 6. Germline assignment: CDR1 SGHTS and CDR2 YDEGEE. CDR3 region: CASSVRDRDNEQFF. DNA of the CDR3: TGTGCCAGCAGCGTCCGGGACAGAGACAATGAGCAGTTCTTC.

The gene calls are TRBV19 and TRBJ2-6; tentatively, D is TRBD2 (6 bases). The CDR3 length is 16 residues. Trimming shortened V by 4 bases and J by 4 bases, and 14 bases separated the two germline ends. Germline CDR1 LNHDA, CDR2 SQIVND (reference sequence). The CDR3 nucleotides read TGTGCCAGTAGTAGGAGGGGTTCTTCCGGGGCCAACGTCCTGACTTTC. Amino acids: CASSRRGSSGANVLTF.

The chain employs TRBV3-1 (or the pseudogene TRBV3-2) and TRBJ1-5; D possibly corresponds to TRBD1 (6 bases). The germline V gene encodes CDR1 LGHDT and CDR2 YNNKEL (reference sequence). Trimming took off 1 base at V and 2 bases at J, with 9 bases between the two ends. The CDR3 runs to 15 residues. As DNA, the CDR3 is TGTGCCAGCAGCCAAGGTAACAGGGGCAATCAGCCCCAGCATTTT. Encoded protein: CASSQGNRGNQPQHF.

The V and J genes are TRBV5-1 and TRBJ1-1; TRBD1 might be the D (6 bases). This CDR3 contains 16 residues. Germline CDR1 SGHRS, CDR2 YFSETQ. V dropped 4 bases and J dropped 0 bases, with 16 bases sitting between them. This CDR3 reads CASSPWGQVVNTEAFF. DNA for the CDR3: TGCGCCAGCAGCCCCTGGGGGCAGGTTGTGAACACTGAAGCTTTCTTT.

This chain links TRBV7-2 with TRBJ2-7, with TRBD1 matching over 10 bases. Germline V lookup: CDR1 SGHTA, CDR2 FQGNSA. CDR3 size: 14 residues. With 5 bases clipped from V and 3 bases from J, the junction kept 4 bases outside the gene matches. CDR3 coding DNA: TGTGCCAGCAGCCCTCGGACAGGGGGCTACGAGCAGTACTTC. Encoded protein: CASSPRTGGYEQYF.

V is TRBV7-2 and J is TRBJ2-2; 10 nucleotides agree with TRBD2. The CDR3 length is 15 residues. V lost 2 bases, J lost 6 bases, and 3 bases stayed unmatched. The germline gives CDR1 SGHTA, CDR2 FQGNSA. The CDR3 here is CASSLLAGAPGELFF. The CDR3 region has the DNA TGTGCCAGCAGCTTACTAGCGGGAGCCCCCGGGGAGCTGTTTTTT.

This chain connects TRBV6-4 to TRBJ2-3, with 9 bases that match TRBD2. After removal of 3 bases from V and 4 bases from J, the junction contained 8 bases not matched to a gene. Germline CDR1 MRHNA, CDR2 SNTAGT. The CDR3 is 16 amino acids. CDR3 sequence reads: CASSESGAGGPDTQYF. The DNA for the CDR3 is TGTGCCAGCAGTGAGAGTGGTGCGGGAGGGCCAGATACGCAGTATTTT.

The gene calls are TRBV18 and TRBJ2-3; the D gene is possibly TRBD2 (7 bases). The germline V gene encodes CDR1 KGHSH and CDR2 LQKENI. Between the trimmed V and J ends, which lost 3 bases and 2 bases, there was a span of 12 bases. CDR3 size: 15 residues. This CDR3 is CASSPRGGSTDTQYF. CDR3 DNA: TGTGCCAGCTCACCGAGGGGGGGCTCCACAGATACGCAGTATTTT.

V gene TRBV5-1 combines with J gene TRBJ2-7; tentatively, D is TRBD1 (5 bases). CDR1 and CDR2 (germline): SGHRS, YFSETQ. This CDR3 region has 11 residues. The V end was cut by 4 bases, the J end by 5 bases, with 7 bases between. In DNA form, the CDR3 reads TGCGCCAGCAGCGGACATGACGAGCAGTACTTC. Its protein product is CASSGHDEQYF.

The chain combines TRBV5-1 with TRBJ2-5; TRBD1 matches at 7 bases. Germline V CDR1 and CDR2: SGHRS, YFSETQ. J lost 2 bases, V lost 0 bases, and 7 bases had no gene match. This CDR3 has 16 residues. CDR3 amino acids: CASSLAVAGGQETQYF. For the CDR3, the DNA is TGCGCCAGCAGCTTGGCTGTGGCAGGGGGACAAGAGACCCAGTACTTC.

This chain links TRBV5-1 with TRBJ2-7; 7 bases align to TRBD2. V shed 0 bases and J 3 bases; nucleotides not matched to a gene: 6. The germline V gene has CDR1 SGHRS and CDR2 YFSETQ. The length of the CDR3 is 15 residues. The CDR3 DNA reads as TGCGCCAGCAGCTTGGCCGCGGGGGTTAGCTACGAGCAGTACTTC. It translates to CASSLAAGVSYEQYF.

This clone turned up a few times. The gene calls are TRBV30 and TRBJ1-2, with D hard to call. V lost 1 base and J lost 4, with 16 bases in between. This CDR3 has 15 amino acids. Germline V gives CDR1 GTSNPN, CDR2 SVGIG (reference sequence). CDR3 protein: CAWSASSTAAYGYTF. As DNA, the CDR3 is TGTGCCTGGAGTGCCTCTAGCACGGCAGCCTATGGCTACACCTTC.

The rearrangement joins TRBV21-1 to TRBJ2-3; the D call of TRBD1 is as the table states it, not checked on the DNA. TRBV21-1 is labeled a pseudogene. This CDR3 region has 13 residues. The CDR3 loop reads CASTLAGTDTQYF. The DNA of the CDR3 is TGTGCCAGCACCTTAGCAGGGACAGATACGCAGTATTTT.

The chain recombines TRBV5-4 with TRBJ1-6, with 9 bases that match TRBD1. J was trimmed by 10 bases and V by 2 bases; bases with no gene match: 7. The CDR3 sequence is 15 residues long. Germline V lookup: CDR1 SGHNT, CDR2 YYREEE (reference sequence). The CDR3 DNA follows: TGTGCCAGCAGCTTATGGACAGGGGTATTCTCACCCCTCCACTTT. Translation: CASSLWTGVFSPLHF.

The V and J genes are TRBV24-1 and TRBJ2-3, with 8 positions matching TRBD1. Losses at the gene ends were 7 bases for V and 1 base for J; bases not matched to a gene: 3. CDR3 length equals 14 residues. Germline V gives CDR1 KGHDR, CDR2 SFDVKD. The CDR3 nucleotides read TGTGCCACCAGGGCGACAGGGGGCACAGATACGCAGTATTTT. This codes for CATRATGGTDTQYF.

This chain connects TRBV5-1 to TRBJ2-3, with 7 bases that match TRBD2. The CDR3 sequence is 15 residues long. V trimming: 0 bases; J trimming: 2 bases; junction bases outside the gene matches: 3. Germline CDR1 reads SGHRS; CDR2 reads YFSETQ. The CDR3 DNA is TGCGCCAGCAGCTTGGTTAGCGGGCTCACAGATACGCAGTATTTT. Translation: CASSLVSGLTDTQYF.

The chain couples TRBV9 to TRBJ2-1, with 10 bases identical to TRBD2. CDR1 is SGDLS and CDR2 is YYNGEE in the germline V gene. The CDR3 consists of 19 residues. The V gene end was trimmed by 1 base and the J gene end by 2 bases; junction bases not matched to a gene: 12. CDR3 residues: CASSVIGLAGAIAYNEQFF. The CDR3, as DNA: TGTGCCAGCAGCGTAATAGGCCTAGCGGGGGCTATCGCCTACAATGAGCAGTTCTTC.